What follows are 20 T cell receptor beta chains derived from one specimen sequenced in a study of vaccination and CD4 T cells after COVID-19. For these TCRs, the target antigens are not known. Treatment indicated: approximately 10-day PBMC culture with coronavirus spike peptide pools or control peptides (ViraFEST assay). Sequencing of the DNA from cultured CD4+ T cells was carried out with the Oncomine TCR Beta short-read assay. TCRdb itself ran the PCR reads through MiXCR, one entry per CDR3 protein. The data hold about 14,000 distinct CDR3 sequences, with around 49% observed a single time. The specimen comprised CD4+ T cells from blood, cultured in vitro, sampled before SARS-CoV-2 vaccination. These receptors all come from a human donor who had recovered from COVID-19.

The genes are TRBV4-1 and TRBJ2-7; D unresolved. V dropped 1 base and J dropped 3 bases, with 13 bases sitting between them. Germline V lookup: CDR1 MGHRA, CDR2 YSYEKL. The CDR3 loop spans 15 amino acids. The CDR3 protein is CASSQVPTANYEQYF. The CDR3 nucleotides read TGCGCCAGCAGCCAAGTCCCAACAGCCAACTACGAGCAGTACTTC.

This chain joins TRBV2 and TRBJ2-5; 7 positions match TRBD2. The CDR3 has 11 amino acids. Trimming took 1 base from V and 13 from J; bases not matched to a gene: 3. Germline CDR1 is SNHLY and CDR2 is FYNNEI. CDR3 in amino acids: CASSEVREVYF. The DNA for the CDR3 is TGTGCCAGCAGTGAAGTCCGGGAGGTGTACTTC.

This clonotype appeared a few times. The CDR3 spells CSARGDGGNYGYTF. CDR3 nucleotides: TGCAGTGCTAGAGGTGATGGGGGGAACTATGGCTACACCTTC. J is TRBJ1-2 and V is TRBV20-1; D may be TRBD1 (5 bases). The CDR3 has 14 residues. Trimming removed 1 base from V and 2 bases from J, with 11 bases in between. Per the germline V gene, CDR1 is DFQATT and CDR2 is SNEGSKA (reference sequence).

This clonotype was seen a few times. The V call is TRBV19, the J call TRBJ2-4; 11 positions agree with TRBD2. The CDR3 has 17 residues. V was clipped by 3 bases and J by 0 bases; unmatched bases: 4. Germline loops: CDR1 LNHDA, CDR2 SQIVND (reference sequence). The DNA of the CDR3 is TGTGCCAGTAGTATCCTAGCGGGGGGAAGAGCCAAAAACATTCAGTACTTC. This gives the protein CASSILAGGRAKNIQYF.

The table lists this clonotype with a few counts. V and J are TRBV20-1 and TRBJ2-3; TRBD2 aligns across 8 bases. Germline CDR1 reads DFQATT; CDR2 reads SNEGSKA (reference sequence). After removal of 1 base from V and 6 bases from J, the junction contained 9 bases not matched to a gene. The CDR3 has 15 residues. The DNA for the CDR3 is TGCAGTGCTAGAGTTAGAGCGGGAGTGCGGGATACGCAGTATTTT. This codes for CSARVRAGVRDTQYF.

The table lists this clonotype with a few counts. This chain uses TRBV19 with TRBJ2-1; 8 bases align to TRBD2. Per germline, CDR1 LNHDA and CDR2 SQIVND (reference sequence). The CDR3 has 16 amino acids. V gave up 3 bases and J gave up 7 bases; unmatched junction bases: 11. Written as DNA, the CDR3 is TGTGCCAGTAGTATCCGGGCGGGGGGTTCGTTAAATGAGCAGTTCTTC. This sequence encodes CASSIRAGGSLNEQFF.

V usage is TRBV20-1 and J usage is TRBJ2-3; D possibly corresponds to TRBD2 (6 bases). There are 15 residues in the CDR3. V lost 1 base, J lost 2 bases, and 13 bases lay in between. Per germline, CDR1 DFQATT and CDR2 SNEGSKA (reference sequence). The CDR3 region has the DNA TGCAGTGCTAGAGGGGGAGCTAGCGACACAGATACGCAGTATTTT. Translating gives CSARGGASDTDTQYF.

This clonotype turned up a few times. The rearrangement links TRBV6-1 to TRBJ1-5, with D uncertain. This CDR3 has 13 residues. The V and J ends lost 5 bases and 7 bases respectively, with 12 bases between them. The germline V gene has CDR1 MNHNS and CDR2 SASEGT. The CDR3 DNA is TGTGCCAGCAGTCCTACGGGAGGCCAGCCCCAGCATTTT. It encodes CASSPTGGQPQHF.

The chain employs TRBV28 and TRBJ1-2, with TRBD1 as a possible D gene (5 bases). The V gene lost 7 bases and the J gene lost 8 bases, with 17 bases spanning the gap. The CDR3 contains 13 residues. CDR1 is MDHEN and CDR2 is SYDVKM in the germline V gene. The DNA of the CDR3 is TGTGCCAGCACCACCCCCCGGGGGAGAGGCTACACCTTC. Protein: CASTTPRGRGYTF.

This chain joins TRBV6-1 and TRBJ1-4; D unclear. This CDR3 comprises 11 residues. Germline V gene data show CDR1 as MNHNS and CDR2 as SASEGT. The germline V and J ends were trimmed by 8 bases and 6 bases, with 7 bases remaining between them. CDR3 residues: CASGEDEKLFF. The CDR3 DNA is TGTGCCAGCGGAGAGGATGAAAAACTGTTTTTT.

The chain combines TRBV24-1 with TRBJ2-5; D remains unclear. CDR3 size: 15 residues. The V gene's germline CDR1 is KGHDR and CDR2 SFDVKD. Between the trimmed V and J ends, which lost 5 bases and 2 bases, there was a span of 14 bases. The CDR3 nucleotides read TGTGCCACCAGTGGCGGCGCCTCTCCGCAAGAGACCCAGTACTTC. It is translated as CATSGGASPQETQYF.

This chain connects TRBV19 to TRBJ1-6; D is unresolved. The length of the CDR3 is 11 residues. Germline V CDR1 and CDR2: LNHDA, SQIVND (reference sequence). Trimming removed 2 bases at V and 12 bases at J, with 5 bases between. The CDR3 here is CASSIRGPLHF. CDR3 DNA sequence: TGTGCCAGTAGTATACGAGGACCCCTCCACTTT.

The chain links TRBV7-9 to TRBJ2-3, with 9 bases that match TRBD2. In germline, CDR1 is SEHNR, CDR2 FQNEAQ (reference sequence). Trimming cost V 6 bases and J 3 bases; bases outside gene matches: 4. CDR3 length equals 14 residues. The CDR3 reads CASSPSGETDTQYF. CDR3 sequence (DNA): TGTGCCAGCAGTCCTAGCGGGGAGACAGATACGCAGTATTTT.

The rearrangement uses TRBV7-2 and TRBJ2-2; D possibly corresponds to TRBD1 (6 bases). Germline V gene sequence: CDR1 SGHTA, CDR2 FQGNSA. The CDR3 contains 19 residues. Deletions cut 5 bases from V and 1 base from J, with 23 bases between. In DNA form, the CDR3 reads TGTGCCAGCAGCCTTAACCCCATGAACAGGGATTTGAACACCGGGGAGCTGTTTTTT. Translating gives CASSLNPMNRDLNTGELFF. Combining the CDR3 with reference TRBV7-2 and TRBJ2-2 gives the whole variable domain GAGVSQSPSNKVTEKGKDVELRCDPISGHTALYWYRQSLGQGLEFLIYFQGNSAPDKSGLPSDRFSAERTGGSVSTLTIQRTQQEDSAVYLCASSLNPMNRDLNTGELFFGEGSRLTVL.

The genes are TRBV14 and TRBJ1-2; D is undetermined. Trimming took 3 bases from V and 8 from J, leaving 13 bases between them. Germline CDR1 SGHDN, CDR2 FVKESK. This CDR3 spans 13 amino acids. CDR3 sequence (DNA): TGTGCCAGCAGCCAGGCCCTTACCGTAGGCTACACCTTC. Protein: CASSQALTVGYTF.

J is TRBJ1-1 and V is TRBV11-3; D is undetermined. The CDR3 consists of 13 residues. CDR1 is SGHNT, CDR2 YENEEA, per germline. V was trimmed by 5 bases and J by 9 bases, leaving 16 bases between them. CDR3 bases: TGTGCCAGCAGCACCCTTGGGTCTCCTCAAGCTTTCTTT. As protein: CASSTLGSPQAFF. Filled out from reference TRBV11-3 and TRBJ1-1, the complete variable domain reads EAGVVQSPRYKIIEKKQPVAFWCNPISGHNTLYWYLQNLGQGPELLIRYENEEAVDDSQLPKDRFSAERLKGVDSTLKIQPAELGDSAVYLCASSTLGSPQAFFGQGTRLTVV.

This rearrangement joins TRBV7-2 to TRBJ2-5; 8 nucleotides agree with TRBD1. The CDR3 covers 14 residues. J was trimmed by 5 bases and V by 4 bases; bases with no gene match: 6. Germline-derived CDR1 and CDR2 are SGHTA and FQGNSA. CDR3 amino acids: CASSSGGREETQYF. As DNA, the CDR3 is TGTGCCAGCAGCTCAGGGGGCAGGGAGGAGACCCAGTACTTC. The complete variable domain, with remaining parts taken from reference TRBV7-2 and TRBJ2-5, reads GAGVSQSPSNKVTEKGKDVELRCDPISGHTALYWYRQSLGQGLEFLIYFQGNSAPDKSGLPSDRFSAERTGGSVSTLTIQRTQQEDSAVYLCASSSGGREETQYFGPGTRLLVL.

The rearrangement links TRBV6-1 to TRBJ1-5; no reliable D call. CDR1 and CDR2 from the germline V gene are MNHNS and SASEGT. This CDR3 spans 14 amino acids. V gave up 6 bases and J gave up 0 bases, with 9 bases separating them. The CDR3 DNA sequence: TGTGCCAGCAGCCCAGCTTATAGCAATCAGCCCCAGCATTTT. It codes for CASSPAYSNQPQHF.

The chain joins TRBV19 to TRBJ2-5, with D unresolved. The CDR3 extends over 12 amino acids. The germline CDR1 and CDR2 sequences are LNHDA and SQIVND (reference sequence). V lost 4 bases to trimming and J lost 9 bases, with 12 bases between them. The DNA of the CDR3 is TGTGCCAGTAGTAAAACCGGTGGGGCCCAGTACTTC. It translates to CASSKTGGAQYF.

This rearrangement joins TRBV10-3 to TRBJ2-1, with 7 bases matching TRBD2. The CDR3 is made up of 14 amino acids. Germline trimming cut 8 bases from V and 6 bases from J; bases unmatched to any gene: 10. Germline V CDR1 and CDR2: ENHRY, SYGVKD. The CDR3 spells CAIGEAGVGNEQFF. The CDR3 coding sequence is TGTGCCATCGGAGAGGCGGGAGTTGGCAATGAGCAGTTCTTC.